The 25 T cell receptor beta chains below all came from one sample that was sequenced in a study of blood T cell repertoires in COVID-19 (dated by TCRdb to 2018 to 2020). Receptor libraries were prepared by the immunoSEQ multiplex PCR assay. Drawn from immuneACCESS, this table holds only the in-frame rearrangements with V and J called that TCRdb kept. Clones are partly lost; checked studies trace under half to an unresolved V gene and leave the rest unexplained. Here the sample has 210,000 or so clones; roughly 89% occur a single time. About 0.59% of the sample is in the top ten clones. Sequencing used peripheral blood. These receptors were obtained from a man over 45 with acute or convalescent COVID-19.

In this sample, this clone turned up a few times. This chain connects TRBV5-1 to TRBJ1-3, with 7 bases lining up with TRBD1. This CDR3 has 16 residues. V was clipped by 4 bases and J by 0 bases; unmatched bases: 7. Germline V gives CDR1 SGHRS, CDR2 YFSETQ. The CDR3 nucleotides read TGCGCCAGCAGCGTACAGGGGCGTCCCTCTGGAAACACCATATATTTT. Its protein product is CASSVQGRPSGNTIYF. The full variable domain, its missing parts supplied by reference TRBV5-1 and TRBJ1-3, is KAGVTQTPRYLIKTRGQQVTLSCSPISGHRSVSWYQQTPGQGLQFLFEYFSETQRNKGNFPGRFSGRQFSNSRSEMNVSTLELGDSALYLCASSVQGRPSGNTIYFGEGSWLTVV.

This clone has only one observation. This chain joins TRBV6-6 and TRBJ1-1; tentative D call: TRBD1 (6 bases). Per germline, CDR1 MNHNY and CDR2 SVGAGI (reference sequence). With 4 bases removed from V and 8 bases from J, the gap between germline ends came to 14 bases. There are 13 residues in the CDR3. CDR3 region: CASSSSDSMEAFF. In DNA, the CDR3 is TGTGCCAGCAGTTCCTCGGACAGTATGGAAGCTTTCTTT.

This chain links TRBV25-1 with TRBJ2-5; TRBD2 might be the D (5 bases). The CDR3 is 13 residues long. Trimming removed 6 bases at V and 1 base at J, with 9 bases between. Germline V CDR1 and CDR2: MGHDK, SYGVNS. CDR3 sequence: CASRRASQETQYF. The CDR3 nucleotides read TGTGCCAGCAGGCGGGCCTCCCAAGAGACCCAGTACTTC.

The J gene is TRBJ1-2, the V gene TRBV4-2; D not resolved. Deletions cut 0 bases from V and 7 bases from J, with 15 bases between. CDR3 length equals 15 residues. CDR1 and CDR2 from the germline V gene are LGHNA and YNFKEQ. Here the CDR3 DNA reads TGTGCCAGCAGCCAAGACCCACATCCAGAAACTGGCTACACCTTC. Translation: CASSQDPHPETGYTF.

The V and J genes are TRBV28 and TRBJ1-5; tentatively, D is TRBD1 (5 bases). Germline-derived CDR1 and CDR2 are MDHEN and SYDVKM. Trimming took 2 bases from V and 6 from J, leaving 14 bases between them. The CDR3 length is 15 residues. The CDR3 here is CASSLGQGVGQPQHF. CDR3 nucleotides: TGTGCCAGCAGTTTAGGGCAGGGCGTGGGTCAGCCCCAGCATTTT.

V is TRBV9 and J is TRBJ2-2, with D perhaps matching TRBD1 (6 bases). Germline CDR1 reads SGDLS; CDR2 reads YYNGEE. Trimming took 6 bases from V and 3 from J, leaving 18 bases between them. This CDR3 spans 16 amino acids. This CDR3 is CASNSQGRGHTGELFF. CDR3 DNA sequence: TGTGCCAGCAACTCCCAGGGCAGGGGTCACACCGGGGAGCTGTTTTTT.

The CDR3 DNA is TGTGCCAGCAGCCCGGGACAGAGCTCCTATAATTCACCCCTCCACTTT. Its translation is CASSPGQSSYNSPLHF. The V call is TRBV11-2, the J call TRBJ1-6; 7 nucleotides line up with TRBD1. The CDR3 runs 16 residues. Germline V gives CDR1 SGHAT, CDR2 FQNNGV. J was trimmed by 0 bases and V by 5 bases; bases with no gene match: 4.

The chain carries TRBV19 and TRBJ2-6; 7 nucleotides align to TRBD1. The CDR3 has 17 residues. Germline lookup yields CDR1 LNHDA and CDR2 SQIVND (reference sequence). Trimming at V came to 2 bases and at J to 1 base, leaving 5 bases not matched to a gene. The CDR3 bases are TGTGCCAGTAGTATAACAGGGGTAGATTCTGGGGCCAACGTCCTGACTTTC. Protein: CASSITGVDSGANVLTF. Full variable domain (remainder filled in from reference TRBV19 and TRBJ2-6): DGGITQSPKYLFRKEGQNVTLSCEQNLNHDAMYWYRQDPGQGLRLIYYSQIVNDFQKGDIAEGYSVSREKKESFPLTVTSAQKNPTAFYLCASSITGVDSGANVLTFGAGSRLTVL.

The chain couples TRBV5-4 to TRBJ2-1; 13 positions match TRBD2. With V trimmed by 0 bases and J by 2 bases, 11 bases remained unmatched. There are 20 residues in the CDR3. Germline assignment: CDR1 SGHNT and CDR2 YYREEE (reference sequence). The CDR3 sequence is CASSLAGRLAGGQTYNEQFF. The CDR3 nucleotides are TGTGCCAGCAGCTTGGCCGGGAGACTAGCGGGGGGCCAGACCTACAATGAGCAGTTCTTC.

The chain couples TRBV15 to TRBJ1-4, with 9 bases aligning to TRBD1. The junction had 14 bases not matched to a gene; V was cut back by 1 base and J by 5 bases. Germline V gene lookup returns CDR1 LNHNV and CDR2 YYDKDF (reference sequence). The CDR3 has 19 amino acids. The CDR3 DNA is TGTGCCACCAGCAGAGCCCGGGCGGGACAGGGAGGGTTGAATGAAAAACTGTTTTTT. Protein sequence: CATSRARAGQGGLNEKLFF.

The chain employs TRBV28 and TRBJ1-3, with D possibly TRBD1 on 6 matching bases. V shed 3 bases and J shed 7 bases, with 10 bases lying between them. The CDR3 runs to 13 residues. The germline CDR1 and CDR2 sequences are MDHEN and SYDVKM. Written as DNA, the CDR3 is TGTGCCAGCAGTTTGAACAGGGCGAACACCATATATTTT. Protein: CASSLNRANTIYF. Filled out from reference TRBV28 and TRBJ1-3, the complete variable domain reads DVKVTQSSRYLVKRTGEKVFLECVQDMDHENMFWYRQDPGLGLRLIYFSYDVKMKEKGDIPEGYSVSREKKERFSLILESASTNQTSMYLCASSLNRANTIYFGEGSWLTVV.

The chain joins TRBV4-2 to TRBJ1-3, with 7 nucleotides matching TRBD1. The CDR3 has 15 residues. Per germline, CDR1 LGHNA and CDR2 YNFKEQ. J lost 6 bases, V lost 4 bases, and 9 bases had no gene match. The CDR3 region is CASSLSWDSANTIYF. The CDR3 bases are TGTGCCAGCAGCCTCTCCTGGGACAGCGCAAACACCATATATTTT.

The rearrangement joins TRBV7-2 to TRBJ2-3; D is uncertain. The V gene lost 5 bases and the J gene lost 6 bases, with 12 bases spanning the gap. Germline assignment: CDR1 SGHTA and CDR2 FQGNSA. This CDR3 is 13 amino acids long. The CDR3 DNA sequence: TGTGCCAGCAGCGCCTCTAGTGCTGATACGCAGTATTTT. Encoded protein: CASSASSADTQYF.

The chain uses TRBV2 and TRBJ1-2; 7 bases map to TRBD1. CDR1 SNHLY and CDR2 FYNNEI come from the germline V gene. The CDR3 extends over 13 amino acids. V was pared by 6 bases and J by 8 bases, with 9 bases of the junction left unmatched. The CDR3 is CASRVEGATGYTF. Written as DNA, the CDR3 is TGTGCCAGCAGGGTGGAGGGGGCTACGGGCTACACCTTC.

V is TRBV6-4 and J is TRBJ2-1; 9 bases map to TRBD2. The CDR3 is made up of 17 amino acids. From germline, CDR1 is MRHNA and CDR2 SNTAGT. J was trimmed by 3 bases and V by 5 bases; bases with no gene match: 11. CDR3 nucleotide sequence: TGTGCCAGCAGTTCGGACGTGCGGGAGGGCATCTACAATGAGCAGTTCTTC. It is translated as CASSSDVREGIYNEQFF.

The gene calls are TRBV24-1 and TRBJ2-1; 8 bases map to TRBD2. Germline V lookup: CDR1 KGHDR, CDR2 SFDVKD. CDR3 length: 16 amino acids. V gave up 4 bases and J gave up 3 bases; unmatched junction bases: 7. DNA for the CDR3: TGTGCCACCAGTGACGCAACTAGCGGACTCTACAATGAGCAGTTCTTC. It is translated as CATSDATSGLYNEQFF.

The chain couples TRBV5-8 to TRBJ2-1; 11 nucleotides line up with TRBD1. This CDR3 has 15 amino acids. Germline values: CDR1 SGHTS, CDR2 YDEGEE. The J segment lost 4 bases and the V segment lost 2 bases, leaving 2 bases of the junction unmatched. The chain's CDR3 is CASSFGTGGYNEQFF. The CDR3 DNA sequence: TGTGCCAGCAGCTTTGGGACAGGGGGATACAATGAGCAGTTCTTC.

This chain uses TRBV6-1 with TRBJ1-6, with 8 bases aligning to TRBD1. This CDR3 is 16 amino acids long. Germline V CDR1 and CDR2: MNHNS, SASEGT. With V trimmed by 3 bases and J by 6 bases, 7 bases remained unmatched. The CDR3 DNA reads TGTGCCAGCAGTGACACCTTAGACAGGGGTAATTCACCCCTCCACTTT. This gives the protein CASSDTLDRGNSPLHF.

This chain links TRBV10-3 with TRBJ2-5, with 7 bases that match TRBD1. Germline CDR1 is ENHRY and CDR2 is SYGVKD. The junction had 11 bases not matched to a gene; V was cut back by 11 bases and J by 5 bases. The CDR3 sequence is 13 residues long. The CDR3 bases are TGTGCCGTTGCAGGGGGTGCGGGCGAGACCCAGTACTTC. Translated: CAVAGGAGETQYF.

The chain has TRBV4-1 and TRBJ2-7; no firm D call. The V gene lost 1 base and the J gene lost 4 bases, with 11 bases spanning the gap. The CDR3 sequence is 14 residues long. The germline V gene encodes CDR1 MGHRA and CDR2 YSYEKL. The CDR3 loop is CASSQVSLFYEQYF. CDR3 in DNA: TGCGCCAGCAGCCAAGTGTCATTGTTTTACGAGCAGTACTTC.

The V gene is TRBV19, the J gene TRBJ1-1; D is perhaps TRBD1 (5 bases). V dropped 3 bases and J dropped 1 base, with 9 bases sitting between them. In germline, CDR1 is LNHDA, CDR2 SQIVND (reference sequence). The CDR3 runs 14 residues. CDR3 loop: CASSIDRANTEAFF. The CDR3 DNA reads TGTGCCAGTAGTATTGACAGAGCGAACACTGAAGCTTTCTTT.

This CDR3 reads CASRGAAWELFF. CDR3 sequence (DNA): TGTGCCAGCAGGGGGGCTGCGTGGGAGCTGTTTTTT. The chain combines TRBV6-5 with TRBJ2-2; the D gene is possibly TRBD1 (6 bases). Germline V lookup: CDR1 MNHEY, CDR2 SVGAGI. V lost 6 bases, J lost 9 bases, and 11 bases lay in between. The CDR3 covers 12 residues.

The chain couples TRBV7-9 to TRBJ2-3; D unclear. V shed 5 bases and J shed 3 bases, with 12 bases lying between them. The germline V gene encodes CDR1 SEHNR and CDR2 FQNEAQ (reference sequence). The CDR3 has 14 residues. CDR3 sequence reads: CASSLGSTTDTQYF. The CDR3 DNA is TGTGCCAGCAGCCTAGGATCTACGACAGATACGCAGTATTTT.

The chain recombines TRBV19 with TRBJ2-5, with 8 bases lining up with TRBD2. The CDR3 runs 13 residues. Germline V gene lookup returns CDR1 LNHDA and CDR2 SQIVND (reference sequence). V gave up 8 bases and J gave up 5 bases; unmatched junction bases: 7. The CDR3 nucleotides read TGTGCCAGTGGGGTGCGGGGGGCGGAGACCCAGTACTTC. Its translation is CASGVRGAETQYF.

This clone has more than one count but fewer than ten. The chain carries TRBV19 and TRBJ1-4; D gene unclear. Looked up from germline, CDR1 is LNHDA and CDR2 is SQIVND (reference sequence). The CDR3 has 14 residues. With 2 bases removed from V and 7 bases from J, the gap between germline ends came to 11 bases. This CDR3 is CASSIWQEGEKLFF. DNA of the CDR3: TGTGCCAGTAGTATATGGCAGGAGGGTGAAAAACTGTTTTTT. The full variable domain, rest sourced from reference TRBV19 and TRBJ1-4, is DGGITQSPKYLFRKEGQNVTLSCEQNLNHDAMYWYRQDPGQGLRLIYYSQIVNDFQKGDIAEGYSVSREKKESFPLTVTSAQKNPTAFYLCASSIWQEGEKLFFGSGTQLSVL.